Below are 5 T cell receptor beta chains sequenced from a single sample in a study of shared clonotypes between healthy human individuals. Sequencing was performed with immunoSEQ multiplex PCR; in TCRdb, only in-frame clones are kept and a portion is missing. The sample shows about 2.3 million clones, roughly 92% of them seen only once. Sequenced material: naive CD4+ T cells from PBMCs. Subset in this sample: CD45RA+ positively selected. The source of these receptors is a man between 18 and 29 years old in good health. Some clones in this sample may be carry-over from other donors' samples.

This chain links TRBV6-1 with TRBJ2-2, with D possibly matching TRBD2 (6 bases). This CDR3 spans 17 amino acids. V lost 0 bases and J lost 0, with 11 bases in between. Per germline, CDR1 MNHNS and CDR2 SASEGT. DNA of the CDR3: TGTGCCAGCAGTGAAGCGTGGAGGGTCCCGAACACCGGGGAGCTGTTTTTT. The encoded protein is CASSEAWRVPNTGELFF.

The V gene is TRBV7-9, the J gene TRBJ2-1; 9 bases line up with TRBD2. The CDR3 sequence is 16 residues long. J lost 7 bases, V lost 6 bases, and 13 bases had no gene match. Per germline, CDR1 SEHNR and CDR2 FQNEAQ (reference sequence). DNA of the CDR3: TGTGCCAGCAGTTCCGTAGCGGGAGTGGCAAGGAATGAGCAGTTCTTC. Translation: CASSSVAGVARNEQFF.

This clone was detected once. The CDR3 loop is CSAAGVEAFF. The CDR3 DNA is TGCAGTGCGGCAGGGGTGGAGGCTTTCTTT. The V call is TRBV20-1, the J call TRBJ1-1; TRBD1 is a possible D gene (6 bases). Trimming removed 6 bases at V and 11 bases at J, with 13 bases between. CDR1 DFQATT and CDR2 SNEGSKA come from the germline V gene (reference sequence). CDR3 length: 10 amino acids.

This CDR3 is CASSFIGSTDTQYF. The CDR3 DNA reads TGTGCCAGCAGTTTTATTGGAAGCACAGATACGCAGTATTTT. The chain joins TRBV27 to TRBJ2-3; no clear D. Germline V gene data show CDR1 as MNHEY and CDR2 as SMNVEV (reference sequence). The CDR3 is made up of 14 amino acids. Trimming took off 3 bases at V and 0 bases at J, with 7 bases between the two ends.

CDR3 sequence: CASSGPGRNQPQHF. Here the CDR3 DNA reads TGTGCCAGCAGTGGCCCAGGGCGAAATCAGCCCCAGCATTTT. The chain uses TRBV6-1 and TRBJ1-5; perhaps TRBD1 as D (5 bases). The V and J ends lost 4 bases and 4 bases respectively, with 11 bases between them. Per the germline V gene, CDR1 is MNHNS and CDR2 is SASEGT. This CDR3 is 14 amino acids long.